The sequence of this TCR beta chain was determined in a study of shared clonotypes between healthy human individuals. Overall study findings and caveats: Only blood was sampled; tissue repertoires likely differ.

Genomic DNA from unsorted samples was obtained from around 88 million PBMCs (per sample). Concerning this clone: What it binds is unknown.

Germline CDR1 reads SEHNR; CDR2 reads FQNEAQ (reference sequence). Trimming stripped 3 bases from V and 1 base from J, with 15 bases between. The CDR3 spans 17 residues. On ten immunoSEQ deep assay plates, unsorted PBMC DNA was sequenced. Sequencing used immunoSEQ multiplex PCR; TCRdb keeps in-frame clones, though not all of them. The sample lists 500,000 to 650,000 clones; around 80% were seen once. This receptor was taken from a woman aged 40 to 50 in good health. Some clones in this sample may be carry-over from other donors' samples. This sequence joins TRBV7-9 and TRBJ1-4; the D is unclear. Sequenced: PBMCs. This CDR3 is CASSLPPLGITNEKLFF. DNA of the CDR3: TGTGCCAGCAGCTTGCCTCCCCTAGGAATAACTAATGAAAAACTGTTTTTT.